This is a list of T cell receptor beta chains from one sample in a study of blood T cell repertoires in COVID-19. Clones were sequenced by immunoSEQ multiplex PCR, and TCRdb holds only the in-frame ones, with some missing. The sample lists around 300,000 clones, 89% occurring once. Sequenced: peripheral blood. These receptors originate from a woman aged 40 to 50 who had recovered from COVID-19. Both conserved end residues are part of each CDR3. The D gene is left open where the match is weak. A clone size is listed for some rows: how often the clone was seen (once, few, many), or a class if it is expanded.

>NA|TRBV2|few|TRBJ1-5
TGTGCCAGCAGTGACGGCCTAGTCCAGGGCCAGCCCCAGCATTTT
CASSDGLVQGQPQHF
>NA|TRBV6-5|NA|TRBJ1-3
TGTGCCAGCAGCAGCGGACAGAACTCTGGAAACACCATATATTTT
CASSSGQNSGNTIYF
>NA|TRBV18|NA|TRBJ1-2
TGTGCCAGCTCACCAGAAGGGGGGGCTGGCTATGGCTACACCTTC
CASSPEGGAGYGYTF
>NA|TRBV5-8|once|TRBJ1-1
TGTGCCAGCAGCTTTTGGTTTGGGGCAAAGGCTGAAGCTTTCTTT
CASSFWFGAKAEAFF
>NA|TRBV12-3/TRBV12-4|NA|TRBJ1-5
TGTGCCAGCAGTTTCAGGGATCATCAGCCCCAGCATTTT
CASSFRDHQPQHF
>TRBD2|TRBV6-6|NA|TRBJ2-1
TGTGCCAGCAGTTACCCAACTAGCGGGAGTGATGAGCAGTTCTTC
CASSYPTSGSDEQFF
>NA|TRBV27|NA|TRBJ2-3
TGTGCCAGCAGTTTAGGGTTCGGGACAAGGTCCACAGATACGCAGTATTTT
CASSLGFGTRSTDTQYF
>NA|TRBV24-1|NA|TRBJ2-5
TGTGCCACCAGCAGGGCGGAGACCCAGTACTTC
CATSRAETQYF
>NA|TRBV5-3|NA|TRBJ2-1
TGTGCCAGAAGCTGCAATGACGTAGCTGACAATGAGCAGTTCTTC
CARSCNDVADNEQFF
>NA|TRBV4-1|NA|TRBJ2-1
TGCGCCAGCAGCCGCAACGAGGGGGTGATCGAGCAGTTCTTC
CASSRNEGVIEQFF
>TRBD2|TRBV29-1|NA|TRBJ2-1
TGCAGCGTTGCTTTGGGACTAGCGGGGGGTATCAATGAGCAGTTCTTC
CSVALGLAGGINEQFF
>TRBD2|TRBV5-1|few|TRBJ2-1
TGCGCCAGCAGCTCTCACACGGGAGGCAGTAGTAATGAGCAGTTCTTC
CASSSHTGGSSNEQFF
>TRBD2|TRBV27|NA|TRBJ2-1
TGTGCCAGCAGTCCGACTAGCGGGAGATCCTACAATGAGCAGTTCTTC
CASSPTSGRSYNEQFF
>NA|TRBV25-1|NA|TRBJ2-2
TGTGCCAGCAGTGGCAGACAGAACACCGGGGAGCTGTTTTTT
CASSGRQNTGELFF